This T cell receptor (beta chain) is drawn from a study of shared clonotypes between healthy human individuals. Study-wide findings and caveats: On the whole, naive subsets had larger estimated richness than memory subsets had. Limitation of the genetic and exposure-history diversity represented came from the few donors.

Notes on this clone: Its matching antigen is unknown.

Investigators spread the genomic DNA of each subset evenly over several immunoSEQ plates. Per sorted-subset replicate PCR, input was 150 to 250 ng DNA, representing about 29,000 T cell genomes. Clones were read by immunoSEQ multiplex PCR, and TCRdb kept only the in-frame ones, dropping some. The sample lists 2,500,000 or so clones, 85% to 95% occurring once. The CDR3 runs to 13 residues. Germline values: CDR1 PRHDT, CDR2 FYEKMQ (reference sequence). The V gene lost 5 bases and the J gene lost 8 bases, with 13 bases spanning the gap. The genes are TRBV13 and TRBJ2-1; D unclear. The sequencing sample was made of naive CD4+ T cells sorted from blood. Documented subset: CD45RA+ positively selected. The sequence derives from a man younger than 35 in good health. Here the CDR3 reads CASSPPRADEQFF. CDR3 nucleotide sequence: TGTGCCAGCAGCCCTCCCCGGGCTGATGAGCAGTTCTTC.